This T cell receptor (beta chain) was obtained from a study of T cell repertoires in cytomegalovirus infection. Whole-study context: The authors relied on CMV epitopes, both recently identified HLA-C-restricted and well-studied HLA-B-restricted. Matching HLA type, along with CMV infection, was indicated by public TCR beta signatures.

This CDR3 region has 16 residues. The V and J ends lost 8 bases and 3 bases, in that order; junction bases with no gene match: 15. With respect to this clonotype: What it binds is not known.

TCRdb ran MiXCR on the reads and lists one entry per CDR3 protein. This table has 20,000 to 25,000 distinct CDR3 sequences, roughly two fifths appearing once. The chain couples TRBV12-3 or TRBV12-4 to TRBJ1-2, with 7 bases fitting TRBD1. The material was CD8+ T cells from cultured PBMCs, obtained from culture after CMV antigen stimulation. This TCR was sampled from a human donor in good health (CMV status not recorded). Some clones in this sample may be carry-over from other donors' samples. The CDR3 DNA reads TGTGCCAGCTCTAACCGGGACAGCGCGCGCGACTATGGCTACACCTTC. It encodes CASSNRDSARDYGYTF.